Below, one T cell receptor (beta chain) is given with its context. Its antigen is currently unknown. The template was RNA from unsorted bulk tissue. This non-tumor lung sample came from over 3 cm beyond the tumor edge. This specimen comes from a study of tumor and adjacent non-tumor tissue in lung cancer. As for the study in general: Patients comprised roughly 12 adenocarcinoma, a couple of squamous cell carcinoma and 1 small cell lung cancer. Patients were aged about 30 to 80, ten or so men and a handful of women, stage I to III.

Study conclusions and caveats: Normal lung showed higher cumulative top 100 clone frequency than tumor.

The CDR3 runs 16 residues. Germline V gene sequence: CDR1 SGHDN, CDR2 FVKESK. Trimming shortened V by 3 bases and J by 5 bases, and 17 bases separated the two germline ends. The library came from three nested PCR rounds adapted from ARM-PCR protocols. TCRdb reprocessed the multiplex PCR reads with MiXCR, giving one entry per CDR3 protein. The sample holds roughly 48,000 distinct CDR3 sequences, about two thirds seen once. The source is a woman in her 70s with non-small cell lung cancer. The material sequenced was distant non-tumor lung tissue. The chain uses TRBV14 and TRBJ2-1; weak D call: TRBD2 (6 bases). CDR3 sequence reads: CASSQRRPGGHNEQFF. CDR3 DNA sequence: TGTGCCAGCAGCCAGAGGAGACCCGGAGGGCACAATGAGCAGTTCTTC.